Below, 17 T cell receptor beta chains from the same sample are listed, as sequenced in a study of OX40 agonist ivuxolimab in advanced cancers. Sequencing used immunoSEQ multiplex PCR; TCRdb keeps in-frame clones, though not all of them. The sample yields tens of thousands of clones, 65% to 85% seen once. This sample comprised CD4+ or CD8+ T cells sorted from blood, obtained in a trial of the OX40 agonist ivuxolimab. The receptor set was obtained from an adult with an advanced solid tumor such as melanoma, head and neck, liver or kidney cancer.

V and J are TRBV7-8 and TRBJ2-1; TRBD2 aligns across 9 bases. With V trimmed by 2 bases and J by 2 bases, 4 bases remained unmatched. The CDR3 runs to 16 residues. CDR1 and CDR2 (germline): SGHVS, FQNEAQ. Here the CDR3 DNA reads TGTGCCAGCAGCTTATTAGTAGCGGGAGCCTACAATGAGCAGTTCTTC. This gives the protein CASSLLVAGAYNEQFF.

The chain combines TRBV7-8 with TRBJ2-7; D call uncertain. Per germline, CDR1 SGHVS and CDR2 FQNEAQ. V was cut by 4 bases and J by 3 bases, with 13 bases left in between. This CDR3 comprises 14 residues. The CDR3 coding sequence is TGTGCCAGCAGCTCGGTCTTCGATGACTACGAGCAGTACTTC. Protein product: CASSSVFDDYEQYF.

This clone has more than one count but fewer than ten. The chain combines TRBV5-6 with TRBJ1-4; D ambiguous. The germline V gene encodes CDR1 SGHDT and CDR2 YYEEEE. V lost 4 bases and J 4 bases, leaving 17 bases between the germline ends. This CDR3 comprises 16 residues. CDR3 sequence: CASSISWTDVNEKLFF. CDR3 bases: TGTGCCAGCAGCATCTCTTGGACGGATGTTAATGAAAAACTGTTTTTT.

This clone was detected only a few times. The chain employs TRBV28 and TRBJ2-2; D gene uncertain. CDR1 and CDR2 (germline): MDHEN, SYDVKM. The CDR3 sequence is 12 residues long. Deletions cut 3 bases from V and 8 bases from J, with 7 bases between. For the CDR3, the DNA is TGTGCCAGCAGTTTCCGTCGGGGGGAGCTGTTTTTT. Translation gives CASSFRRGELFF.

The rearrangement links TRBV6-5 to TRBJ2-7; D gene unclear. Trimming removed 0 bases at V and 0 bases at J, with 6 bases between. CDR1 is MNHEY, CDR2 SVGAGI, per germline. This CDR3 has 14 amino acids. CDR3 residues: CASSYSTASYEQYF. CDR3 DNA sequence: TGTGCCAGCAGTTACTCGACGGCCTCCTACGAGCAGTACTTC.

The chain recombines TRBV15 with TRBJ1-5; tentative D call: TRBD1 (6 bases). The CDR3 loop spans 17 amino acids. The germline CDR1 and CDR2 sequences are LNHNV and YYDKDF (reference sequence). V was pared by 0 bases and J by 4 bases, with 16 bases between. CDR3 residues: CATSRDVGQGNNQPQHF. The CDR3 DNA reads as TGTGCCACCAGCAGAGACGTGGGGCAGGGGAATAATCAGCCCCAGCATTTT.

The chain is built from TRBV7-3 and TRBJ2-3; 8 bases line up with TRBD2. Germline-derived CDR1 and CDR2 are SGHTA and FQGTGA. The V gene end was trimmed by 3 bases and the J gene end by 2 bases; junction bases not matched to a gene: 4. The CDR3 totals 15 residues. In DNA form, the CDR3 reads TGTGCCAGCAGCTTCACTAGCGGCCCCACAGATACGCAGTATTTT. It codes for CASSFTSGPTDTQYF.

The chain carries TRBV4-1 and TRBJ2-7; D unresolved. This CDR3 has 14 residues. CDR1 is MGHRA, CDR2 YSYEKL, per germline. Trimming took off 1 base at V and 2 bases at J, with 9 bases between the two ends. CDR3 sequence reads: CASSQVPVAYEQYF. CDR3 sequence (DNA): TGCGCCAGCAGCCAAGTCCCCGTTGCCTACGAGCAGTACTTC.

The chain couples TRBV6-1 to TRBJ2-7; 9 bases are a match to TRBD1. CDR1 MNHNS and CDR2 SASEGT come from the germline V gene. The CDR3 totals 16 residues. V dropped 2 bases and J dropped 2; count of bases not matched to a gene: 7. The CDR3 protein is CASSEFWDRAAYEQYF. CDR3 sequence (DNA): TGTGCCAGCAGTGAATTCTGGGACAGGGCCGCCTACGAGCAGTACTTC.

The chain has TRBV5-4 and TRBJ2-3; 10 nucleotides agree with TRBD1. Germline values: CDR1 SGHNT, CDR2 YYREEE (reference sequence). There are 16 residues in the CDR3. V lost 3 bases, J lost 4 bases, and 8 bases stayed unmatched. Here the CDR3 reads CASSSLGTGAADTQYF. The CDR3 DNA is TGTGCCAGCAGCTCGCTCGGGACAGGGGCTGCAGATACGCAGTATTTT.

The rearrangement links TRBV7-9 to TRBJ2-1; D might be TRBD1 (7 bases). Trimming took off 2 bases at V and 12 bases at J, with 20 bases between the two ends. CDR3 length equals 15 residues. The germline V gene encodes CDR1 SEHNR and CDR2 FQNEAQ (reference sequence). CDR3: CASSLPDREVERQFF. CDR3 nucleotides: TGTGCCAGCAGCTTACCCGACAGGGAGGTAGAACGGCAGTTCTTC.

The V and J genes are TRBV7-9 and TRBJ2-5, with TRBD2 matching 10 bases. This CDR3 spans 15 amino acids. CDR1 and CDR2 from the germline V gene are SEHNR and FQNEAQ (reference sequence). Trimming removed 5 bases from V and 2 bases from J; junction bases left unmatched: 5. The DNA for the CDR3 is TGTGCCAGCAGCCCGACTAGCGGGCCGCAAGAGACCCAGTACTTC. Translation: CASSPTSGPQETQYF.

The chain uses TRBV29-1 and TRBJ2-3; either TRBD1 or TRBD2 may fit D (5 bases each). This CDR3 has 11 amino acids. V lost 6 bases, J lost 3 bases, and 7 bases lay in between. The germline V gene has CDR1 SQVTM and CDR2 ANQGSEA. For the CDR3, the DNA is TGCAGCGTAGGGACGACAGATACGCAGTATTTT. It yields the protein CSVGTTDTQYF.

The J gene is TRBJ1-3, the V gene TRBV28; D unclear. V was trimmed by 6 bases and J by 1 base, leaving 7 bases between them. Germline CDR1 MDHEN, CDR2 SYDVKM. There are 13 residues in the CDR3. CDR3 in amino acids: CASSPRSGNTIYF. CDR3 DNA: TGTGCCAGCAGCCCTAGGTCTGGAAACACCATATATTTT.

This chain connects TRBV2 to TRBJ2-7; the match to TRBD2 covers 10 bases. The V segment lost 4 bases and the J segment 3 bases; nucleotides outside the gene matches: 6. This CDR3 has 15 residues. Germline values: CDR1 SNHLY, CDR2 FYNNEI. The CDR3 DNA reads as TGTGCCAGCAGTGGACTCTGGACTAGCGGCTACGAGCAGTACTTC. Its protein product is CASSGLWTSGYEQYF.

The chain couples TRBV6-1 to TRBJ2-3; D is undetermined. V was cut by 7 bases and J by 6 bases, with 8 bases left in between. The CDR3 totals 11 residues. Per the germline V gene, CDR1 is MNHNS and CDR2 is SASEGT. The chain's CDR3 is CASNMGDTQYF. The CDR3, as DNA: TGTGCCAGCAATATGGGTGATACGCAGTATTTT.

This rearrangement joins TRBV6-1 to TRBJ1-1; D unresolved. The CDR3 consists of 15 residues. The germline V gene encodes CDR1 MNHNS and CDR2 SASEGT. V lost 3 bases and J lost 0, with 11 bases in between. Written as DNA, the CDR3 is TGTGCCAGCAGTGAGGACCGGATAATGAACACTGAAGCTTTCTTT. Its translation: CASSEDRIMNTEAFF.